These T cell receptor beta chains were read from a single sample in a study of shared clonotypes between healthy human individuals. This table comes from immunoSEQ multiplex PCR, and its TCRdb copy is limited to in-frame clones, with some not included. The table records around 350,000 clones, over 70% of them present only once. The sequencing input was memory CD4+ T cells sorted from blood. Receptor source: a man aged 25 to 40 in good health. Each CDR3 is given with its conserved first and last residue. D genes are given only for firm matches. A row's size may be missing; if present it is once, few, many or a size class.

j_call d_call clone_size v_call cdr3_aa cdr3_nt
TRBJ2-7 - - TRBV27 CASSLRTAYEQYF TGTGCCAGCAGTCTGCGGACAGCCTACGAGCAGTACTTC
TRBJ2-1 - - TRBV14 CASSQALVSGINEQFF TGTGCCAGCAGCCAGGCCCTCGTTTCTGGGATTAATGAGCAGTTCTTC
TRBJ2-1 TRBD2 - TRBV5-1 CASSLVTSGYEQFF TGCGCCAGCAGCTTGGTGACTAGCGGGTATGAGCAGTTCTTC
TRBJ2-5 TRBD2 - TRBV5-1 CASSHLSGRGEETQYF TGCGCCAGCAGCCACCTTAGCGGGAGAGGAGAGGAGACCCAGTACTTC
TRBJ2-7 - - TRBV7-9 CASSLSPTGEQYF TGTGCCAGCAGCCTATCCCCCACGGGGGAGCAGTACTTC
TRBJ1-2 - - TRBV2 CASSVGSANYGYTF TGTGCCAGCAGTGTCGGCAGTGCTAACTATGGCTACACCTTC
TRBJ2-1 - - TRBV7-9 CASSALESSYNEQFF TGTGCCAGCAGCGCCCTAGAAAGCTCCTACAATGAGCAGTTCTTC
TRBJ2-2 - few TRBV4-1 CASSQVTFRATGELFF TGCGCCAGCAGCCAAGTTACGTTCAGGGCAACCGGGGAGCTGTTTTTT
TRBJ2-5 TRBD2 - TRBV10-3 CAISDTGLAGGWETQYF TGTGCCATCAGTGACACGGGACTAGCGGGAGGATGGGAGACCCAGTACTTC
TRBJ2-3 TRBD2 - TRBV30 CAWSVQLAGYTDTQYF TGTGCCTGGAGTGTTCAACTAGCGGGCTACACAGATACGCAGTATTTT
TRBJ2-5 TRBD2 - TRBV13 CASSLRGSGSFETQYF TGTGCCAGCAGCTTACGGGGTAGCGGGAGCTTTGAGACCCAGTACTTC
TRBJ2-2 - - TRBV5-4 CASSLSGRGGAGELFF TGTGCCAGCAGCTTGTCGGGACGAGGGGGGGCCGGGGAGCTGTTTTTT